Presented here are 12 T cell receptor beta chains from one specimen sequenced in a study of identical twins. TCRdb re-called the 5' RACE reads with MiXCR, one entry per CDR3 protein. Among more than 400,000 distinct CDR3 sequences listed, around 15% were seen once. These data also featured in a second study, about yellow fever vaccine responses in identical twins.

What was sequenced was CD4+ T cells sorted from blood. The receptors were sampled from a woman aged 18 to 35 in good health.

CDR3 residues: CASTPGQGSDTQYF. The CDR3 DNA sequence: TGTGCCAGCACCCCCGGACAGGGATCAGATACGCAGTATTTT. This chain uses TRBV11-3 with TRBJ2-3; 8 nucleotides align to TRBD1. With 7 bases clipped from V and 4 bases from J, the junction kept 7 bases outside the gene matches. Germline-derived CDR1 and CDR2 are SGHNT and YENEEA. CDR3 size: 14 residues.

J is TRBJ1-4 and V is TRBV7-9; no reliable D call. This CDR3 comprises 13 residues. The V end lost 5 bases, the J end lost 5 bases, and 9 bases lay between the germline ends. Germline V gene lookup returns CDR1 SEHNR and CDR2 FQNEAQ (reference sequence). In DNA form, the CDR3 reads TGTGCCAGCAGCCACACTGAAAATGAAAAACTGTTTTTT. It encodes CASSHTENEKLFF.

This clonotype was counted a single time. CDR3 nucleotide sequence: TGCAGTGCCGAGGACGGGGCGGGAGGGCCGGGGAATGAGCAGTTCTTC. This codes for CSAEDGAGGPGNEQFF. The V and J genes are TRBV20-1 and TRBJ2-1, with 9 bases identical to TRBD2. V lost 6 bases and J lost 7; bases outside the gene matches: 16. Germline CDR1 reads DFQATT; CDR2 reads SNEGSKA (reference sequence). The CDR3 is 16 residues long.

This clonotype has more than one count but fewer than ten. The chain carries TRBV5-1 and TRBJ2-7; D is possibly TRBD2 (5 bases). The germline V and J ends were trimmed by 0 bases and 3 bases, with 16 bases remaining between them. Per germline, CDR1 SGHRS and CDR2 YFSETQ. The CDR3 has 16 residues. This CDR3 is CASSLELARARYEQYF. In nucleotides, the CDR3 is TGCGCCAGCAGCTTGGAGCTAGCAAGGGCCCGCTACGAGCAGTACTTC.

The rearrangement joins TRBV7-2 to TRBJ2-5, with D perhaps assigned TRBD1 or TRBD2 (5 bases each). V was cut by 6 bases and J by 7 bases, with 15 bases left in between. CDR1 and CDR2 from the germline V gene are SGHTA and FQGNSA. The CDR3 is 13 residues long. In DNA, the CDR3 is TGTGCCAGCAGACGGGACCAATTCGTGACCCAGTACTTC. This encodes CASRRDQFVTQYF.

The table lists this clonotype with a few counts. In nucleotides, the CDR3 is TGCGCCAGCAGCCAAGGAGACAGCATCCAAGAGACCCAGTACTTC. It is translated as CASSQGDSIQETQYF. V is TRBV4-1 and J is TRBJ2-5, with D possibly being TRBD1 (5 bases). Deletions cut 1 base from V and 1 base from J, with 10 bases between. This CDR3 comprises 15 residues. In germline, CDR1 is MGHRA, CDR2 YSYEKL.

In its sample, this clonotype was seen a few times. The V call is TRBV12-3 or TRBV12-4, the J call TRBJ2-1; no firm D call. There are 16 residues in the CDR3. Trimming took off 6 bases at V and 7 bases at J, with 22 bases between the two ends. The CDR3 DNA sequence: TGTGCCAGCAGACGCCTCAGGCCGGGTGGGTGGAATGAGCAGTTCTTC. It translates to CASRRLRPGGWNEQFF.

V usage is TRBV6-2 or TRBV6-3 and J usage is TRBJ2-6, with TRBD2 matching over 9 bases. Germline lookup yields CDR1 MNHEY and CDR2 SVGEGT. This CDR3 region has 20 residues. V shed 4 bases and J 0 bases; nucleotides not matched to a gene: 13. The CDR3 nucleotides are TGTGCCAGCAGTTCTTACCTGACTAGCGGAGCGAGCTCTGGGGCCAACGTCCTGACTTTC. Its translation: CASSSYLTSGASSGANVLTF.

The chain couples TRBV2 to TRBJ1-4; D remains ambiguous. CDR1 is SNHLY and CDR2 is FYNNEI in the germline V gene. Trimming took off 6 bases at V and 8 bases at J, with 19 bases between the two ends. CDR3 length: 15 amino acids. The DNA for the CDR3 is TGTGCCAGCAGCCTACTAGACGGGCCGGAAGAAAAACTGTTTTTT. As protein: CASSLLDGPEEKLFF. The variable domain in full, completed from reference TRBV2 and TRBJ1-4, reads EPEVTQTPSHQVTQMGQEVILRCVPISNHLYFYWYRQILGQKVEFLVSFYNNEISEKSEIFDDQFSVERPDGSNFTLKIRSTKLEDSAMYFCASSLLDGPEEKLFFGSGTQLSVL.

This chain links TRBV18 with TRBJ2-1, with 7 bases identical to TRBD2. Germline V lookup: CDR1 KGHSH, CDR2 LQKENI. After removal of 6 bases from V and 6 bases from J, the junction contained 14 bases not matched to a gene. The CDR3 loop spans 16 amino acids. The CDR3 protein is CASSGGLPISGNEQFF. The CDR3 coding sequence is TGTGCCAGCTCTGGGGGACTACCGATCTCAGGCAATGAGCAGTTCTTC.

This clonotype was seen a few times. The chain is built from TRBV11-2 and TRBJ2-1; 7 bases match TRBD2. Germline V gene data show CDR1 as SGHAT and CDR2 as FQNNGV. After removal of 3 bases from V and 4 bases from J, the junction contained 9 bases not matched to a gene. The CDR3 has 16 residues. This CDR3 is CASSLVGVAGYNEQFF. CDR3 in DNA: TGTGCCAGCAGCTTGGTCGGGGTAGCGGGTTACAATGAGCAGTTCTTC.

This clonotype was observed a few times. DNA of the CDR3: TGCAGCGTTGAGGGAGGCGAGACCCAGTACTTC. Its protein product is CSVEGGETQYF. The chain employs TRBV29-1 and TRBJ2-5; tentative D call: TRBD2 (6 bases). This CDR3 is built from 11 residues. V lost 3 bases to trimming and J lost 5 bases, with 7 bases between them. Germline V CDR1 and CDR2: SQVTM, ANQGSEA. The whole variable domain, filled in from reference TRBV29-1 and TRBJ2-5, reads SAVISQKPSRDICQRGTSLTIQCQVDSQVTMMFWYRQQPGQSLTLIATANQGSEATYESGFVIDKFPISRPNLTFSTLTVSNMSPEDSSIYLCSVEGGETQYFGPGTRLLVL.